This T cell receptor (beta chain) was recovered during a study of cytomegalovirus exposure and HLA in healthy donors. Study-wide findings and caveats: 150 to 200 TCR beta chains were listed as cytomegalovirus-associated.

This clone showed up just a few times. Its matching antigen is unknown. The CDR3 sequence is 15 residues long. CDR1 is ENHRY, CDR2 SYGVKD, per germline. J lost 7 bases, V lost 0 bases, and 8 bases had no gene match. Amplification used 60 Vbeta primers and 13 Jbeta primers. Assay used: immunoSEQ multiplex PCR; TCRdb lists only in-frame clones, some missing. The repertoire holds 150,000 to 200,000 clones, with just under 85% as singletons. The sequencing input was PBMCs. V and J are TRBV10-3 and TRBJ1-2; 7 bases map to TRBD1. This TCR was sampled from a girl aged 10 to 17 in good health and CMV-seropositive. The CDR3 bases are TGTGCCATCAGTGAGTCGACCGGGACAGAGGGTGGCTACACCTTC. Residues: CAISESTGTEGGYTF.